Listed here are 8 T cell receptor beta chains from one sample, sequenced in a study of T cell responses to AZD1222 COVID-19 vaccine. This table comes from immunoSEQ multiplex PCR, and its TCRdb copy is limited to in-frame clones, with some not included. In the table there are 130,000 to 150,000 clones, about 92% of which are singletons. This specimen was peripheral blood, taken on day 0 of AZD1222 vaccination. Source of these receptors: an adult in good health.

The V and J genes are TRBV27 and TRBJ1-2; TRBD1 matches 7 bases. Unmatched junction bases numbered 6, after V lost 3 bases and J lost 2 bases. CDR3 length: 15 amino acids. CDR1 is MNHEY and CDR2 is SMNVEV in the germline V gene (reference sequence). The CDR3 nucleotides are TGTGCCAGCAGTTTTCAGGGGGGGCGAAACTATGGCTACACCTTC. Its protein product is CASSFQGGRNYGYTF.

The chain uses TRBV19 and TRBJ1-1; possibly TRBD1 for D (5 bases). CDR1 is LNHDA and CDR2 is SQIVND in the germline V gene (reference sequence). CDR3 length: 12 residues. V was shortened by 7 bases and J by 4 bases, with 10 bases between the two germline ends. DNA for the CDR3: TGTGCCAGTACCCAGGGCCTCACTGAAGCTTTCTTT. This codes for CASTQGLTEAFF.

This sequence joins TRBV28 and TRBJ1-5, with D unresolved. Germline CDR1 MDHEN, CDR2 SYDVKM. The CDR3 is 12 residues long. Trimming removed 10 bases at V and 5 bases at J, with 12 bases between. This CDR3 reads CATEWDDQPQHF. The CDR3 DNA follows: TGTGCCACCGAATGGGATGATCAGCCCCAGCATTTT.

This clone was counted a single time. This chain connects TRBV28 to TRBJ2-1; D unresolved. CDR1 is MDHEN, CDR2 SYDVKM, per germline. This CDR3 region has 13 residues. Trimming took off 7 bases at V and 1 base at J, with 8 bases between the two ends. The CDR3 loop is CASNVGSYNEQFF. The CDR3 region has the DNA TGTGCCAGCAACGTGGGATCCTACAATGAGCAGTTCTTC.

This chain joins TRBV30 and TRBJ1-2; 9 bases match TRBD1. V trimming: 0 bases; J trimming: 7 bases; junction bases outside the gene matches: 6. There are 14 residues in the CDR3. Looked up from germline, CDR1 is GTSNPN and CDR2 is SVGIG (reference sequence). CDR3 protein: CAWSVDRGYSGYTF. In DNA form, the CDR3 reads TGTGCCTGGAGTGTAGACAGGGGGTACAGTGGCTACACCTTC.

This chain links TRBV4-1 with TRBJ1-2; D uncertain. V lost 0 bases and J 3 bases, leaving 11 bases between the germline ends. The CDR3 has 15 amino acids. Germline V CDR1 and CDR2: MGHRA, YSYEKL. CDR3 residues: CASSQEPRPYYGYTF. DNA for the CDR3: TGCGCCAGCAGCCAAGAACCCCGGCCATACTATGGCTACACCTTC.

The chain recombines TRBV21-1 with TRBJ2-7; the D call of TRBD2 is as the table states it, not checked on the DNA. TRBV21-1 is noted as a pseudogene. This CDR3 contains 15 residues. The CDR3 loop reads CASSLGLAGWKEQYF. The CDR3 DNA is TGTGCCAGCAGCCTCGGACTAGCGGGATGGAAGGAGCAGTACTTC.

DNA for the CDR3: TGTGCCAGCAGTGAAAGTTCAGGGCGGCCGAACACTGAAGCTTTCTTT. Amino acid sequence: CASSESSGRPNTEAFF. The rearrangement joins TRBV6-1 to TRBJ1-1; D possibly corresponds to TRBD1 (5 bases). Trimming cost V 2 bases and J 1 base, with 14 bases left between them. The CDR3 extends over 16 amino acids. Per the germline V gene, CDR1 is MNHNS and CDR2 is SASEGT.